The 21 T cell receptor beta chains listed next were all sequenced from one sample in a study of Ad26.COV2.S vaccination and SARS-CoV-2 variants. Produced via immunoSEQ multiplex PCR; TCRdb's table is partial and in-frame only. This sample has 430,000 or so clones, with roughly nine tenths found just once. Treatment denoted: approximately 18 received Ad26.COV2.S at low or high dose, single or two shots; 5 received placebo; per-sample allocation not given. All samples were drawn on day 63, counting from the first vaccine or placebo injection. The sample consisted of peripheral blood, taken in a trial of Ad26.COV2.S vaccine versus placebo. These TCRs come from a person aged 18-65 years who received the Ad26.COV2.S COVID-19 vaccine or a placebo.

CDR3 DNA: TGTGCCAGCTCCCCATTCGGTCGTGCCTATTCCCTCAACGTCCTGACTTTC. Its translation is CASSPFGRAYSLNVLTF. The chain employs TRBV19 and TRBJ2-6; D ambiguous. The V gene lost 9 bases and the J gene lost 9 bases, with 27 bases spanning the gap. The CDR3 is 17 residues long. CDR1 LNHDA and CDR2 SQIVND come from the germline V gene (reference sequence).

The chain employs TRBV6-6 and TRBJ1-4; 7 bases are a match to TRBD1. Unmatched junction bases numbered 15, after V lost 6 bases and J lost 8 bases. The CDR3 sequence is 16 residues long. From germline, CDR1 is MNHNY and CDR2 SVGAGI (reference sequence). The CDR3 region has the DNA TGTGCCAGCAGAAGTCATGACAGGGCCGGAGGGGAAAAACTGTTTTTT. Protein product: CASRSHDRAGGEKLFF.

The chain is built from TRBV4-3 and TRBJ2-1; TRBD2 matches at 9 bases. V lost 4 bases and J lost 5; bases outside the gene matches: 6. The CDR3 covers 15 residues. The V gene's germline CDR1 is LGHNA and CDR2 YSLEER. CDR3 sequence: CASSPPAGGDNEQFF. In DNA, the CDR3 is TGCGCCAGCAGCCCCCCGGCGGGGGGGGACAATGAGCAGTTCTTC.

The chain recombines TRBV5-1 with TRBJ2-5; 7 bases map to TRBD2. V gave up 0 bases and J gave up 5 bases; unmatched junction bases: 7. CDR1 and CDR2 (germline): SGHRS, YFSETQ. CDR3 length equals 15 residues. CDR3 in DNA: TGCGCCAGCAGCTTGGGTTTAAGGGGAGGGGAGACCCAGTACTTC. It is translated as CASSLGLRGGETQYF.

The rearrangement joins TRBV7-3 to TRBJ2-3, with no clear D. Trimming cost V 4 bases and J 2 bases, with 10 bases left between them. The CDR3 consists of 14 residues. Germline V lookup: CDR1 SGHTA, CDR2 FQGTGA. CDR3 bases: TGTGCCAGCAGCTCCCTCGGCCCCACAGATACGCAGTATTTT. Amino acid sequence: CASSSLGPTDTQYF. Full variable domain (rest looked up from reference TRBV7-3 and TRBJ2-3): GAGVSQTPSNKVTEKGKYVELRCDPISGHTALYWYRQSLGQGPEFLIYFQGTGAADDSGLPNDRFFAVRPEGSVSTLKIQRTERGDSAVYLCASSSLGPTDTQYFGPGTRLTVL.

The chain employs TRBV6-5 and TRBJ1-6; 10 positions match TRBD1. Germline V gene lookup returns CDR1 MNHEY and CDR2 SVGAGI. CDR3 length equals 14 residues. The V segment lost 9 bases and the J segment 10 bases; nucleotides outside the gene matches: 9. The CDR3 bases are TGTGCCAGTTACCGACAGGGGGCGGAATCACCCCTCCACTTT. This sequence encodes CASYRQGAESPLHF.

The V gene is TRBV28, the J gene TRBJ1-6; tentative D call: TRBD1 (5 bases). Trimming took off 8 bases at V and 6 bases at J, with 20 bases between the two ends. There are 16 residues in the CDR3. Germline values: CDR1 MDHEN, CDR2 SYDVKM. The CDR3 is CASLSFWDGRNSPLHF. CDR3 DNA sequence: TGTGCCAGCCTGTCCTTCTGGGACGGCCGTAATTCACCCCTCCACTTT.

This clone was found once. This chain links TRBV11-2 with TRBJ2-5; 8 bases fit TRBD1. The CDR3 covers 16 residues. The junction had 4 bases not matched to a gene; V was cut back by 0 bases and J by 1 base. The germline V gene has CDR1 SGHAT and CDR2 FQNNGV. CDR3 nucleotide sequence: TGTGCCAGCAGCTTAGACAGGGGGCGGATCCAAGAGACCCAGTACTTC. Its translation: CASSLDRGRIQETQYF. Full variable domain (rest looked up from reference TRBV11-2 and TRBJ2-5): EAGVAQSPRYKIIEKRQSVAFWCNPISGHATLYWYQQILGQGPKLLIQFQNNGVVDDSQLPKDRFSAERLKGVDSTLKIQPAKLEDSAVYLCASSLDRGRIQETQYFGPGTRLLVL.

This clone was observed once. The chain employs TRBV19 and TRBJ1-2; 8 bases map to TRBD1. Looked up from germline, CDR1 is LNHDA and CDR2 is SQIVND (reference sequence). The CDR3 extends over 14 amino acids. Trimming removed 5 bases from V and 8 bases from J; junction bases left unmatched: 10. Here the CDR3 reads CASSRQGRDAGYTF. The CDR3 DNA is TGTGCCAGTAGTCGACAGGGGAGGGATGCGGGCTACACCTTC.

This rearrangement joins TRBV11-2 to TRBJ1-2, with D perhaps TRBD1 (5 bases). Germline-derived CDR1 and CDR2 are SGHAT and FQNNGV. The CDR3 consists of 14 residues. Trimming took 1 base from V and 5 from J, leaving 11 bases between them. The CDR3 reads CASSLGWDLYGYTF. Here the CDR3 DNA reads TGTGCCAGCAGCTTAGGGTGGGACTTATATGGCTACACCTTC.

The CDR3 DNA reads TGTGCCAGCAGTTACGAAGGGGGAGAGCAGTACGTC. Translating gives CASSYEGGEQYV. The chain recombines TRBV6-2 or TRBV6-3 with TRBJ2-7, with D possibly being TRBD1 (6 bases). CDR1 is MNHEY and CDR2 is SVGEGT in the germline V gene. V lost 2 bases to trimming and J lost 7 bases, with 9 bases between them. The CDR3 runs to 12 residues.

The chain joins TRBV24-1 to TRBJ2-1; D is perhaps TRBD1 (6 bases). Germline CDR1 KGHDR, CDR2 SFDVKD. This CDR3 spans 19 amino acids. The V gene lost 4 bases and the J gene lost 4 bases, with 25 bases spanning the gap. The CDR3 sequence: CATSDEVPGHGRLYNEQFF. DNA for the CDR3: TGTGCCACCAGTGACGAAGTCCCGGGACACGGACGGCTGTACAATGAGCAGTTCTTC.

The chain couples TRBV2 to TRBJ2-5; TRBD1 matches at 7 bases. This CDR3 has 14 amino acids. The germline gives CDR1 SNHLY, CDR2 FYNNEI. V was clipped by 6 bases and J by 0 bases; unmatched bases: 4. CDR3 protein: CASRDRAYQETQYF. In DNA form, the CDR3 reads TGTGCCAGCAGAGACAGGGCATACCAAGAGACCCAGTACTTC.

The chain links TRBV13 to TRBJ1-4; D gene ambiguous. CDR1 and CDR2 from the germline V gene are PRHDT and FYEKMQ (reference sequence). This CDR3 region has 15 residues. V lost 2 bases, J lost 7 bases, and 14 bases lay in between. CDR3 nucleotides: TGTGCCAGCAGCTTAAATCACGTATCGAGTGAAAAACTGTTTTTT. Its protein product is CASSLNHVSSEKLFF.

This rearrangement joins TRBV10-3 to TRBJ1-3; no clear D. CDR1 is ENHRY and CDR2 is SYGVKD in the germline V gene. CDR3 length: 11 residues. Trimming pared 11 bases from V and 0 bases from J, leaving 5 bases between. In DNA form, the CDR3 reads TGTGCCTTCCTCTCTGGAAACACCATATATTTT. Translation gives CAFLSGNTIYF.

This clone has a handful of counts. This sequence joins TRBV28 and TRBJ2-7; D uncertain. CDR1 and CDR2 from the germline V gene are MDHEN and SYDVKM. V lost 0 bases and J 0 bases, leaving 9 bases between the germline ends. The CDR3 is 15 amino acids. CDR3 DNA sequence: TGTGCCAGCAGTTTATGGCCTGCGAGCTCCTACGAGCAGTACTTC. Translated: CASSLWPASSYEQYF.

This clone was seen a few times. The rearrangement joins TRBV2 to TRBJ1-5, with 8 bases fitting TRBD1. The CDR3 has 14 residues. V dropped 5 bases and J dropped 4; count of bases not matched to a gene: 4. Germline CDR1 and CDR2: SNHLY and FYNNEI. CDR3: CASSPGTGNQPQHF. As DNA, the CDR3 is TGTGCCAGCAGTCCCGGGACAGGAAATCAGCCCCAGCATTTT.

The chain has TRBV27 and TRBJ1-4, with D possibly matching TRBD1 (6 bases). This CDR3 spans 16 amino acids. Trimming shortened V by 6 bases and J by 7 bases, and 21 bases separated the two germline ends. CDR1 is MNHEY and CDR2 is SMNVEV in the germline V gene (reference sequence). The CDR3 nucleotides read TGTGCCAGCAGCCCACTACAGGGTTTATGGTCTGAAAAACTGTTTTTT. Encoded protein: CASSPLQGLWSEKLFF.

This sequence joins TRBV28 and TRBJ1-1; D uncertain. This CDR3 is 19 amino acids long. CDR1 MDHEN and CDR2 SYDVKM come from the germline V gene. Trimming stripped 2 bases from V and 1 base from J, with 23 bases between. CDR3 DNA sequence: TGTGCCAGCAGTTTACCGCTAACTCCGGACGGATTTGGGAACACTGAAGCTTTCTTT. Translation gives CASSLPLTPDGFGNTEAFF. The complete variable domain, with remaining parts taken from reference TRBV28 and TRBJ1-1, reads DVKVTQSSRYLVKRTGEKVFLECVQDMDHENMFWYRQDPGLGLRLIYFSYDVKMKEKGDIPEGYSVSREKKERFSLILESASTNQTSMYLCASSLPLTPDGFGNTEAFFGQGTRLTVV.

This chain uses TRBV7-9 with TRBJ2-3; D possibly corresponds to TRBD2 (6 bases). Trimming took off 5 bases at V and 4 bases at J, with 19 bases between the two ends. This CDR3 has 16 residues. Per germline, CDR1 SEHNR and CDR2 FQNEAQ (reference sequence). CDR3 sequence: CASSPLGGSRADTQYF. The CDR3 nucleotides read TGTGCCAGCAGCCCTCTAGGAGGGAGCAGGGCAGATACGCAGTATTTT.

This clone came up once. The CDR3 is CASSQGPGELFF. The CDR3 region has the DNA TGTGCCAGCAGCCAGGGACCAGGGGAGCTGTTTTTT. The genes are TRBV4-2 and TRBJ2-2, with D tentatively TRBD1 or TRBD2 (5 bases each). V was trimmed by 3 bases and J by 8 bases, leaving 7 bases between them. The CDR3 has 12 amino acids. Germline lookup yields CDR1 LGHNA and CDR2 YNFKEQ.